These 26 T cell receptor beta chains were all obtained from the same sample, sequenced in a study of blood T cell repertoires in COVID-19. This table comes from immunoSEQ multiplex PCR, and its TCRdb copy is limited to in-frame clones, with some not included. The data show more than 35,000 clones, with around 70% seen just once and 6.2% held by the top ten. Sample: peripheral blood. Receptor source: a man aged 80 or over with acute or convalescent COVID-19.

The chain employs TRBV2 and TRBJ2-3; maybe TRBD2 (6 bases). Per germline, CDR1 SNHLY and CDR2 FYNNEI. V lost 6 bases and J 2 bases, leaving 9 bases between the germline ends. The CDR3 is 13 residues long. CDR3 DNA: TGTGCCAGCAGGCGGGACCCCACAGATACGCAGTATTTT. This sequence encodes CASRRDPTDTQYF.

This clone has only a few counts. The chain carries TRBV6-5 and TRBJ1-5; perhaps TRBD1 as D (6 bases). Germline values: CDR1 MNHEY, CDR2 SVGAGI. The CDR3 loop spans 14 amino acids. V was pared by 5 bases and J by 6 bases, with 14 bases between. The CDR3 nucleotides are TGTGCCAGCAGTCCTCGGGGAGGGGGTCAGCCCCAGCATTTT. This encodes CASSPRGGGQPQHF.

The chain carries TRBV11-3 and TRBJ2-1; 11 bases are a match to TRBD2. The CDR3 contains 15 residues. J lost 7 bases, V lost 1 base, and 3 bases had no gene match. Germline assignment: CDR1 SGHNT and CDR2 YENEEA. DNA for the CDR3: TGTGCCAGCAGCTTAGCTAGCGGGAGGCTGAATGAGCAGTTCTTC. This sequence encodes CASSLASGRLNEQFF.

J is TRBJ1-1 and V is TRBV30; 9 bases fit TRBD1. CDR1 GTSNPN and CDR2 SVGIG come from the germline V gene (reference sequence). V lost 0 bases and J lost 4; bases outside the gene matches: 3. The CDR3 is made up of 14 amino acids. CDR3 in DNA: TGTGCCTGGAGTGTACAGGGGGCGCGCACTGAAGCTTTCTTT. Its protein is CAWSVQGARTEAFF.

CDR3 DNA sequence: TGTGCCAGCAGCGACAGGTTTCTCTCTGGAAACACCATATATTTT. It codes for CASSDRFLSGNTIYF. The V call is TRBV6-5, the J call TRBJ1-3, with D perhaps TRBD1 (6 bases). The CDR3 has 15 amino acids. V was cut by 6 bases and J by 0 bases, with 12 bases left in between. Germline V gene lookup returns CDR1 MNHEY and CDR2 SVGAGI.

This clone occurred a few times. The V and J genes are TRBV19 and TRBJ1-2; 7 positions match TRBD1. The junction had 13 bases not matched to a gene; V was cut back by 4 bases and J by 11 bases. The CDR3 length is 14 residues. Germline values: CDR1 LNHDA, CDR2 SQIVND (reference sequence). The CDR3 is CASSTAPSTGRYTF. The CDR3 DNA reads TGTGCCAGTAGTACCGCCCCGTCGACAGGGCGGTACACCTTC.

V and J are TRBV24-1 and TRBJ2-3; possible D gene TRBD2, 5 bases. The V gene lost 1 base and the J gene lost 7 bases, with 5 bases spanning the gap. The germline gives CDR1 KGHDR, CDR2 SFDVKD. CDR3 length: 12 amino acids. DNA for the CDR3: TGTGCCACCAGTGATTTCGGGAATACGCAGTATTTT. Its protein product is CATSDFGNTQYF.

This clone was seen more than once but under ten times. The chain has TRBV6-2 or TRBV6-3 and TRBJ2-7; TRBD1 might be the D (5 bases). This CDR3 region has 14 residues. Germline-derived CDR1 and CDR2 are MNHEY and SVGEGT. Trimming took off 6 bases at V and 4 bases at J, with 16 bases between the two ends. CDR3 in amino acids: CASSHDRNRYEQYF. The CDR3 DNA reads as TGTGCCAGCAGCCACGACCGAAACAGGTACGAGCAGTACTTC.

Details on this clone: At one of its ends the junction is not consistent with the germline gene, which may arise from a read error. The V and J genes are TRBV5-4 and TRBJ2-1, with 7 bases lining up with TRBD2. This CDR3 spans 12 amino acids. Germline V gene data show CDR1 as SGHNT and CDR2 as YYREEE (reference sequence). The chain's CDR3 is CASSMGLTSSVF. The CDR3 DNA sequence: TGTGCCAGCAGCATGGGACTAACGAGCAGCGTCTTC.

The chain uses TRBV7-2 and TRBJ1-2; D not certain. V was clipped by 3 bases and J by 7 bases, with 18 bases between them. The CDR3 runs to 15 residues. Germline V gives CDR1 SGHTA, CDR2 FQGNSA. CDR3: CASSLGWQDSRGYTF. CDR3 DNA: TGTGCCAGCAGCTTGGGGTGGCAGGACTCCCGTGGCTACACCTTC.

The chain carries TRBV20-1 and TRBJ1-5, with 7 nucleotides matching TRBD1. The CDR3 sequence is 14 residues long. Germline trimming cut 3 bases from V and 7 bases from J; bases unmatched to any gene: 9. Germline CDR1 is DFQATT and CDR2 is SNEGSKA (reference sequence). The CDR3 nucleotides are TGCAGTGCTAGTGGGGGACAGTTTTTCCAGCCCCAGCATTTT. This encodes CSASGGQFFQPQHF.

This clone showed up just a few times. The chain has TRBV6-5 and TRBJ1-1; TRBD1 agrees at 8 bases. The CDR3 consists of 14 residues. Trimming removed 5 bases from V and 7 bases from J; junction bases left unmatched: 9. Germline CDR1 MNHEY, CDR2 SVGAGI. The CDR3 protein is CASSQRTGTGEAFF. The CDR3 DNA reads TGTGCCAGCAGTCAACGGACAGGGACGGGTGAAGCTTTCTTT.

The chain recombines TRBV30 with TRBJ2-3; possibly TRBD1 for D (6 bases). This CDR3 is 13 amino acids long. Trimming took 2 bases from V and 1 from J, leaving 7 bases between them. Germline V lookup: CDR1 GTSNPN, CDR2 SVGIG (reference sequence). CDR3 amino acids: CAWSWTGTDTQYF. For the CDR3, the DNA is TGTGCCTGGAGTTGGACAGGCACAGATACGCAGTATTTT.

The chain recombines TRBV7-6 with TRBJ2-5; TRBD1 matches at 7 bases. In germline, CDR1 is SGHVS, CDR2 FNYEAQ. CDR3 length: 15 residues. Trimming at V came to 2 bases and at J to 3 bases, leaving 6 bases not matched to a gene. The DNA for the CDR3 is TGTGCCAGCAGCTTAATAGGGGGCCAAAAAGAGACCCAGTACTTC. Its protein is CASSLIGGQKETQYF.

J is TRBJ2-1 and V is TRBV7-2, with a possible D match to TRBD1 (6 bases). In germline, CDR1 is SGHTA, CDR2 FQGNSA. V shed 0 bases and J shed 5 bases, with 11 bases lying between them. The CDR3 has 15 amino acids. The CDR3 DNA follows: TGTGCCAGCAGCTTAGCCGGGACAAGAAACAATGAGCAGTTCTTC. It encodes CASSLAGTRNNEQFF.

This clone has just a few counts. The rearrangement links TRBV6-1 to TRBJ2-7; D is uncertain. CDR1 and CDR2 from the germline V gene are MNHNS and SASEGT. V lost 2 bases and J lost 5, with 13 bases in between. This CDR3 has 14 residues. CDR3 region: CASSEIFREDEQYF. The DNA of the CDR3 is TGTGCCAGCAGTGAAATCTTCCGCGAAGACGAGCAGTACTTC.

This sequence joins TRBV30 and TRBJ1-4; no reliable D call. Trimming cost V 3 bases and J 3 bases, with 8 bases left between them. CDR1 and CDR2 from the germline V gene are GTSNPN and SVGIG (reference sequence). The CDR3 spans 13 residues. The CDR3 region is CAWRAPPNEKLFF. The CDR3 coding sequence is TGTGCCTGGAGGGCTCCCCCTAATGAAAAACTGTTTTTT.

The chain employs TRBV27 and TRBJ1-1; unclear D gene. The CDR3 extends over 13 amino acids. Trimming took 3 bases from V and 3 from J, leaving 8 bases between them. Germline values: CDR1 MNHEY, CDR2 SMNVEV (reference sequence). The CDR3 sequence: CASSLEADTEAFF. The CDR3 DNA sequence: TGTGCCAGCAGTTTGGAAGCGGACACTGAAGCTTTCTTT.

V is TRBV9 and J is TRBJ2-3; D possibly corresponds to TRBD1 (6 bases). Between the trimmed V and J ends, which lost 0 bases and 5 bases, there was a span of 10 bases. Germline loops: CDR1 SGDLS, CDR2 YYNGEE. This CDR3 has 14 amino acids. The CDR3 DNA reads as TGTGCCAGCAGCGTAGTAGGGGGTAGAGATACGCAGTATTTT. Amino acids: CASSVVGGRDTQYF.

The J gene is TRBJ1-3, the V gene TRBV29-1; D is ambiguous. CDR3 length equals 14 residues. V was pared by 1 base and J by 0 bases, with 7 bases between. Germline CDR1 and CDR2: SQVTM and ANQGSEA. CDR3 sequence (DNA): TGCAGCGTTGAAGTCACAGACTCTGGAAACACCATATATTTT. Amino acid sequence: CSVEVTDSGNTIYF.

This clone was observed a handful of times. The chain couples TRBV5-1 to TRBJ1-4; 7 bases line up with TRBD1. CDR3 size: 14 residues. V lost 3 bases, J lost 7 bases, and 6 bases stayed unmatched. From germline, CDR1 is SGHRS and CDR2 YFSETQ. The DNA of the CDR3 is TGCGCCAGCAGCTCATACCAGGGGGGTGAAAAACTGTTTTTT. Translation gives CASSSYQGGEKLFF.

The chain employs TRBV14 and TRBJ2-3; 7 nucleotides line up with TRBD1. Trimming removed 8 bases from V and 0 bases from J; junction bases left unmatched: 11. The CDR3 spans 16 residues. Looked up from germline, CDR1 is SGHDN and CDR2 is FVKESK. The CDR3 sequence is CASGPFEGASTDTQYF. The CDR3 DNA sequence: TGTGCCAGCGGTCCCTTTGAGGGGGCTAGCACAGATACGCAGTATTTT.

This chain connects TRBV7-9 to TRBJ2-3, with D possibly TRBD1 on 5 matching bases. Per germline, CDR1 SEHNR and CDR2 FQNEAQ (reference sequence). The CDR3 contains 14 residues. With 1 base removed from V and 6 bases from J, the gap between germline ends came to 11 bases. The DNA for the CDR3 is TGTGCCAGCAGCTTAGAAGTAGGGGCGGATACGCAGTATTTT. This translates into CASSLEVGADTQYF.

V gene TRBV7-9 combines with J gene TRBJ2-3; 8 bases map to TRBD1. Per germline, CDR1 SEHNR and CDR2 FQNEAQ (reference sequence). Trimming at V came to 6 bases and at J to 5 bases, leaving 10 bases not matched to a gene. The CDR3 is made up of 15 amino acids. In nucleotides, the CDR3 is TGTGCCAGCAGACACACCACAGGGGGGATAGATACGCAGTATTTT. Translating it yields CASRHTTGGIDTQYF.

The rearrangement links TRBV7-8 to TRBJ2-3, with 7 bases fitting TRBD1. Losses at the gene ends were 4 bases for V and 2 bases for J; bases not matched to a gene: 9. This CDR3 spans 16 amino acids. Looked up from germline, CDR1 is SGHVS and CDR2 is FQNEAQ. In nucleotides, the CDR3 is TGTGCCAGCAGCTCGCGCCGGGACAGCATCACAGATACGCAGTATTTT. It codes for CASSSRRDSITDTQYF.

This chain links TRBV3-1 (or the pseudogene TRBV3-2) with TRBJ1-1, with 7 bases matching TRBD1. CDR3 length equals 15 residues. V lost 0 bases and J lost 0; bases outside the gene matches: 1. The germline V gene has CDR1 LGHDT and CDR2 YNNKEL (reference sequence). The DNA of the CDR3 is TGTGCCAGCAGCCAAGAGGGACAGTTGAACACTGAAGCTTTCTTT. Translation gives CASSQEGQLNTEAFF.